These 31 T cell receptor beta chains were all obtained from the same sample, sequenced in a study of tumor-infiltrating lymphocytes in primary liver carcinoma. TCR beta cDNA was reverse-transcribed from around 0.55 ug of total RNA. The reaction used a constant-region primer and ProtoScript II reverse transcriptase. It was through three nested multiplex PCR rounds of slightly modified ARM-PCR that TCR beta libraries arose. In the first two PCR rounds, TRBV1-TRBV30 forward primers were paired with a C-beta reverse primer, and each round lasted roughly 9 cycles. One entry per CDR3 protein, called by TCRdb with MiXCR from the multiplex PCR reads. The table shows 150,000 to 200,000 distinct CDR3 sequences, with approximately 65% occurring only once. Unsorted whole blood served as the source of blood RNA, and germline DNA was extracted as well. The sample was peripheral blood. These receptors were obtained from an older woman with primary liver carcinoma and hepatitis B virus infection.

A remark on this clonotype: A read error is possible here, since a much larger clone lies one base away. This chain links TRBV7-9 with TRBJ2-5; 7 bases match TRBD2. Looked up from germline, CDR1 is SEHNR and CDR2 is FQNEAQ (reference sequence). The CDR3 extends over 14 amino acids. After removal of 1 base from V and 7 bases from J, the junction contained 6 bases not matched to a gene. DNA for the CDR3: TGTGCCAGCAGCTTAGTGGGAGGGCCGGGGACCCAGTACTTC. This encodes CASSLVGGPGTQYF.

This clonotype was detected ten times or more. V is TRBV4-1 and J is TRBJ2-2; 10 bases are a match to TRBD2. Germline CDR1 and CDR2: MGHRA and YSYEKL. This CDR3 has 16 amino acids. After removal of 4 bases from V and 2 bases from J, the junction contained 4 bases not matched to a gene. CDR3: CASSLLAGYNTGELFF. Written as DNA, the CDR3 is TGCGCCAGCAGCCTACTAGCGGGATATAACACCGGGGAGCTGTTTTTT.

A word on this clonotype: This may arise from a read error, as a much more abundant clone is one base away. The chain couples TRBV6-5 to TRBJ1-5; tentatively, D is TRBD1 (5 bases). In germline, CDR1 is MNHEY, CDR2 SVGAGI. The CDR3 consists of 14 residues. The CDR3 sequence is CASSYGGFNQPQLF. The CDR3 DNA reads TGTGCCAGCAGTTACGGGGGATTCAATCAGCCCCAGCTTTTT.

Details on this clonotype: The junction shows a germline mismatch at one end, possibly a read error. The chain combines TRBV5-1 with TRBJ2-7, with D perhaps given as TRBD1 or TRBD2 (6 bases each). The CDR3 runs 14 residues. Germline CDR1 and CDR2: SGHRS and YFSETQ. The CDR3 nucleotides are TGCGCCAGCGGCTTGGTCCCGGGGGCATACGAGCAGTACTTC. Protein: CASGLVPGAYEQYF.

There are many counts of this clonotype. The J gene is TRBJ2-3, the V gene TRBV30; D uncertain. Trimming took off 0 bases at V and 4 bases at J, with 5 bases between the two ends. CDR1 GTSNPN and CDR2 SVGIG come from the germline V gene (reference sequence). The CDR3 is 12 amino acids. CDR3 sequence reads: CAWSVRADTQYF. The DNA for the CDR3 is TGTGCCTGGAGTGTACGGGCAGATACGCAGTATTTT.

Comment on this clonotype: Likely a read error: the CDR3 ends without its conserved phenylalanine or tryptophan. The DNA is left out, because the CDR3 cannot be placed on it with certainty; the CDR3 is given as TCRdb lists it. The chain couples TRBV11-2 to TRBJ2-1; whether TRBD2, the table's D call, matches the DNA was not checked. In germline, CDR1 is SGHAT, CDR2 FQNNGV. The CDR3 region is 18 residues in length, termini included. The CDR3 is CASSLKPSGYSSYNEQLL.

CDR3: CASSLAGDDEKLFF. For the CDR3, the DNA is TGTGCCAGCAGCTTGGCAGGGGACGATGAAAAACTGTTTTTT. The J gene is TRBJ1-4, the V gene TRBV5-6, with D possibly being TRBD1 (6 bases). The CDR3 spans 14 residues. Germline lookup yields CDR1 SGHDT and CDR2 YYEEEE. V was cut by 0 bases and J by 6 bases, with 9 bases left in between. The whole variable domain, remainder taken from reference TRBV5-6 and TRBJ1-4, is DAGVTQSPTHLIKTRGQQVTLRCSPKSGHDTVSWYQQALGQGPQFIFQYYEEEERQRGNFPDRFSGHQFPNYSSELNVNALLLGDSALYLCASSLAGDDEKLFFGSGTQLSVL.

Comments on this clonotype: At one of its ends the junction is not consistent with the germline gene, which may arise from a read error. This chain links TRBV4-1 with TRBJ2-6, with 10 positions matching TRBD1. The germline gives CDR1 MGHRA, CDR2 YSYEKL. The CDR3 covers 22 residues. In DNA form, the CDR3 reads TGCGCCAGCAGCCCAGTACGGGGACAGGGGACTTCGTATCGTCCTGGGACCAACGTCCTGACTTTC. Translating gives CASSPVRGQGTSYRPGTNVLTF.

The chain combines TRBV29-1 with TRBJ2-6; TRBD1 aligns across 9 bases. The CDR3 has 17 amino acids. The V and J ends lost 5 bases and 0 bases, in that order; junction bases with no gene match: 8. Germline V gene data show CDR1 as SQVTM and CDR2 as ANQGSEA. CDR3 in DNA: TGCAGCGTTACACCGGGACAGGGCTTCTCTGGGGCCAACGTCCTGACTTTC. Amino acid sequence: CSVTPGQGFSGANVLTF.

There are many counts of this clonotype. V is TRBV6-6 and J is TRBJ1-1; D gene uncertain. The CDR3 sequence is 13 residues long. Germline values: CDR1 MNHNY, CDR2 SVGAGI (reference sequence). V was clipped by 6 bases and J by 2 bases, with 10 bases between them. CDR3 in amino acids: CASSTRSNTEAFF. The CDR3 DNA reads TGTGCCAGCAGCACCCGTTCAAACACTGAAGCTTTCTTT.

The table lists this clonotype with a few counts. V usage is TRBV4-1 and J usage is TRBJ1-1; TRBD1 is a possible D gene (6 bases). The V and J ends lost 0 bases and 4 bases respectively, with 9 bases between them. Germline V CDR1 and CDR2: MGHRA, YSYEKL. The CDR3 runs 14 residues. The CDR3 DNA is TGCGCCAGCAGCCAAGAATCAGGGGCCACTGAAGCTTTCTTT. Encoded protein: CASSQESGATEAFF.

Regarding this clonotype: Being one base from a much bigger clone, this may be a read error. This rearrangement joins TRBV11-2 to TRBJ2-5; D remains unclear. The CDR3 covers 14 residues. V lost 5 bases to trimming and J lost 5 bases, with 15 bases between them. Germline assignment: CDR1 SGHAT and CDR2 FQNNGV. The CDR3 loop reads CASSPPWRMETQYF. The DNA of the CDR3 is TGTGCCAGCAGCCCCCCGTGGAGAATGGAGACCCAGTACTTC.

In the case of this clonotype: The CDR3 end shows no conserved phenylalanine or tryptophan, and so a read error is likely. J is TRBJ2-1 and V is TRBV11-3, with a tentative D call TRBD2 (6 bases). V was clipped by 1 base and J by 5 bases, with 15 bases between them. Germline V gene sequence: CDR1 SGHNT, CDR2 YENEEA. This CDR3 is built from 16 residues. CDR3 nucleotides: TGTGCCAGCAGCTTAGGGGAGACTAGGTTACACAATGAGCAGTTCTCC. Amino acid sequence: CASSLGETRLHNEQFS.

For this clonotype: Just one base apart from a much larger clone, this may be a read error. The V and J genes are TRBV4-2 and TRBJ2-1, with a tentative D call TRBD1 (6 bases). The CDR3 consists of 17 residues. Per the germline V gene, CDR1 is LGHNA and CDR2 is YNFKEQ. The V and J ends lost 0 bases and 9 bases respectively, with 21 bases between them. CDR3 protein: CASSQEVTGPLSVEQFF. In DNA, the CDR3 is TGTGCCAGCAGCCAAGAGGTAACAGGGCCTTTGTCGGTTGAGCAGTTCTTC.

V and J are TRBV19 and TRBJ1-2, with TRBD1 as a possible D gene (5 bases). V was shortened by 5 bases and J by 4 bases, with 14 bases between the two germline ends. The V gene's germline CDR1 is LNHDA and CDR2 SQIVND (reference sequence). This CDR3 contains 14 residues. CDR3 residues: CASSAGTGGYGYTF. Here the CDR3 DNA reads TGTGCCAGTAGTGCAGGAACAGGCGGCTATGGCTACACCTTC.

In the case of this clonotype: This sequence may be a read error, since a much larger clone differs from it by one base. This chain links TRBV6-1 with TRBJ1-5, with TRBD1 matching 9 bases. Germline V gene data show CDR1 as MNHNS and CDR2 as SASEGT. The CDR3 runs to 18 residues. The CDR3 loop reads CASSDPTGQGFSNQLQHF. The CDR3 DNA reads as TGTGCCAGCAGTGATCCCACGGGACAGGGCTTTAGCAATCAGCTCCAGCATTTT.

To note about this clonotype: It may be a read error: a sequence one base away is much more abundant. V is TRBV12-3 or TRBV12-4 and J is TRBJ1-2; no definite D call. This CDR3 comprises 15 residues. V lost 6 bases, J lost 2 bases, and 16 bases lay in between. CDR3 DNA sequence: TGTGCCAGCAGGGAAATCAGGACGGTCAACTATGGCTACACCTTC. Translated: CASREIRTVNYGYTF.

Of note for this clonotype: The junction departs from germline at one end; a sequencing error may be responsible. The chain employs TRBV4-2 and TRBJ2-1, with 7 bases aligning to TRBD2. Germline CDR1 reads LGHNA; CDR2 reads YNFKEQ. The CDR3 length is 15 residues. This CDR3 reads CASSLASGICNEQLF. CDR3 DNA: TGTGCCAGCAGCCTGGCTAGCGGAATCTGCAATGAGCAGCTCTTC.

This clonotype was recorded at least ten times. V usage is TRBV5-6 and J usage is TRBJ2-7; unclear D gene. Germline loops: CDR1 SGHDT, CDR2 YYEEEE. With 0 bases removed from V and 0 bases from J, the gap between germline ends came to 10 bases. The CDR3 sequence is 15 residues long. The CDR3: CASSLGQRSSYEQYF. The CDR3 DNA sequence: TGTGCCAGCAGCTTGGGACAACGGAGCTCCTACGAGCAGTACTTC.

The chain combines TRBV28 with TRBJ2-7, with D possibly matching TRBD1 (6 bases). Per germline, CDR1 MDHEN and CDR2 SYDVKM. The ends were cut back, 3 bases at V and 2 bases at J, with 11 bases in the middle. The CDR3 totals 14 residues. CDR3 loop: CASSFPGAAYEQYF. The CDR3 bases are TGTGCCAGCAGTTTTCCAGGGGCAGCCTACGAGCAGTACTTC.

The rearrangement links TRBV4-1 to TRBJ2-5; D is perhaps TRBD1 or TRBD2 (6 bases each). The V end lost 5 bases, the J end lost 5 bases, and 18 bases lay between the germline ends. This CDR3 has 15 residues. Germline lookup yields CDR1 MGHRA and CDR2 YSYEKL. CDR3 coding DNA: TGCGCCAGCAGCGATAGACTAGGGGGATGGGAGACCCAGTACTTC. Translated: CASSDRLGGWETQYF.

The CDR3 DNA reads as TGTGCCAGCAGCTTAGCAGACATGAGCACTGAAGCTTTCTTT. Its translation is CASSLADMSTEAFF. The chain joins TRBV11-3 to TRBJ1-1; D gene ambiguous. Germline CDR1 is SGHNT and CDR2 is YENEEA. Trimming removed 1 base at V and 4 bases at J, with 10 bases between. The CDR3 has 14 residues.

Note on this clonotype: This may be a read error, as it is one base from a much larger clone. The chain is built from TRBV12-3 or TRBV12-4 and TRBJ1-5; D is possibly TRBD1 (5 bases). CDR3 size: 14 residues. Deletions cut 3 bases from V and 7 bases from J, with 13 bases between. In DNA, the CDR3 is TGTGCCAGCAGTTTGACCAGGGCGGGGCAGCCCCAGCATTTT. Translation: CASSLTRAGQPQHF.

This chain uses TRBV14 with TRBJ2-5; weak D call: TRBD1 (6 bases). Trimming removed 3 bases from V and 4 bases from J, with 12 bases in between. The CDR3 contains 14 residues. CDR1 is SGHDN and CDR2 is FVKESK in the germline V gene. In DNA, the CDR3 is TGTGCCAGCAGCCACCTCAGGGGCGGAGAGACCCAGTACTTC. It is translated as CASSHLRGGETQYF.

This clonotype was picked up many times. The chain combines TRBV6-1 with TRBJ1-1; 7 nucleotides align to TRBD1. The CDR3 length is 18 residues. CDR1 and CDR2 (germline): MNHNS, SASEGT. Unmatched junction bases numbered 15, after V lost 0 bases and J lost 5 bases. For the CDR3, the DNA is TGTGCCAGCAGTGAAGCGCTTAGGGGCCCGACAGGGAATACTGAAGCTTTCTTT. This sequence encodes CASSEALRGPTGNTEAFF.

Remarks on this clonotype: Since a much larger clone is just one base distant, this may be a read error. The rearrangement uses TRBV4-1 and TRBJ2-1, with D perhaps TRBD2 (7 bases). CDR1 MGHRA and CDR2 YSYEKL come from the germline V gene. The CDR3 extends over 17 amino acids. The germline V and J ends were trimmed by 4 bases and 10 bases, with 26 bases remaining between them. CDR3 sequence: CASSLPRSGDLRGEQFF. The CDR3 DNA sequence: TGCGCCAGCAGCCTCCCTAGAAGCGGGGACCTTAGGGGGGAGCAGTTCTTC.

J is TRBJ1-1 and V is TRBV11-3, with TRBD1 as a possible D gene (6 bases). V was cut by 7 bases and J by 11 bases, with 20 bases left in between. The CDR3 spans 13 residues. Per the germline V gene, CDR1 is SGHNT and CDR2 is YENEEA. The CDR3 spells CASNPSPDSWAFF. The CDR3 nucleotides read TGTGCCAGCAACCCCTCCCCGGACAGCTGGGCTTTCTTT.

Regarding this clonotype: The junction does not match germline at one end; this may be a read error. The rearrangement joins TRBV7-8 to TRBJ2-7; TRBD1 is a possible D gene (5 bases). The CDR3 length is 14 residues. CDR1 is SGHVS and CDR2 is FQNEAQ in the germline V gene. The DNA of the CDR3 is TGTGTCAGCAGCTTTCCAGGGTTCCCCTACGAGCAGTACTTC. Its protein is CVSSFPGFPYEQYF.

This clonotype came up a few times. The J gene is TRBJ2-5, the V gene TRBV7-9; 10 nucleotides line up with TRBD1. Germline CDR1 is SEHNR and CDR2 is FQNEAQ (reference sequence). Losses at the gene ends were 0 bases for V and 2 bases for J; bases not matched to a gene: 3. This CDR3 is 16 amino acids long. The CDR3 protein is CASSLAPGQGQETQYF. The CDR3 DNA is TGTGCCAGCAGCTTAGCTCCGGGACAGGGGCAAGAGACCCAGTACTTC.

Details on this clonotype: Given a much more abundant clone one base away, this may be a read error. The chain recombines TRBV6-2 or TRBV6-3 with TRBJ2-5; 7 bases line up with TRBD2. Germline V gene sequence: CDR1 MNHEY, CDR2 SVGEGT. Trimming at V came to 5 bases and at J to 4 bases, leaving 10 bases not matched to a gene. The CDR3 runs to 15 residues. The CDR3 nucleotides read TGTGCCAGCAGTCCCGGGACTATAACCTTAGAGACCCAGTACTTC. This sequence encodes CASSPGTITLETQYF.

On this clonotype: At one end, the junction sequence differs from germline, possibly due to a read error. CDR3 nucleotide sequence: TGTGCCAACAGTTACGAGACATACGAGCAGTACTTC. It is translated as CANSYETYEQYF. The rearrangement links TRBV6-2 or TRBV6-3 to TRBJ2-7; D gene ambiguous. From germline, CDR1 is MNHEY and CDR2 SVGEGT. The CDR3 sequence is 12 residues long.